This T cell receptor beta chain was sequenced during a study of cytomegalovirus exposure and HLA in healthy donors. The PCR contained 60 Vbeta and 13 Jbeta primers. Some clones are missing from TCRdb's copy, which holds only in-frame ones; the method was immunoSEQ multiplex PCR. Of 75,000 to 100,000 clones detected, roughly four fifths appear once; the ten largest clones hold 4.5% to 5.5%. Findings of the study overall: In a later analysis, across HLA loci, associated TCR counts were highest for DRB1, lowest for HLA-C.

This clone was seen a single time. Its target is unknown. CDR3 length equals 15 residues. V lost 0 bases to trimming and J lost 0 bases, with 7 bases between them. Germline V gives CDR1 ENHRY, CDR2 SYGVKD. Sequenced input: PBMCs. The chain has TRBV10-3 and TRBJ2-3; D is undetermined. The TCR was taken from a man aged 40-55 years in good health and CMV-seropositive. The CDR3 DNA reads TGTGCCATCAGTGAGTCATTTCAGAGCACAGATACGCAGTATTTT. Translated, it gives CAISESFQSTDTQYF.